Listed below are T cell receptor beta chains from one sample, sequenced in a study of blood T cell repertoires in COVID-19. This table comes from immunoSEQ multiplex PCR, and its TCRdb copy is limited to in-frame clones, with some not included. This table holds 250,000 to 400,000 clones, roughly 84% found once. Sequencing used peripheral blood. These receptors came from a man aged 45-65 years with active or convalescent COVID-19. Each CDR3 is given with its conserved first and last residue. A D gene is named only where the DNA matches it firmly. Not all rows give a size; the values are once, few, many and, for expanded clones, a class.

size,length,V,D,J,DNA,CDR3
few,15,TRBV27,NA,TRBJ1-1,TGTGCCAGCAGTTTACAGGGGTACGGAAGGGGAGAAGCTTTCTTT,CASSLQGYGRGEAFF
NA,16,TRBV4-1,TRBD1,TRBJ1-6,TGCGCCAGCAGCCCAAACTACAGGGGATATAATTCACCCCTCCACTTT,CASSPNYRGYNSPLHF
NA,14,TRBV30,NA,TRBJ2-7,TGTGCCTGGAGTGTAAAGGCAGGCTCGTACGAGCAGTACTTC,CAWSVKAGSYEQYF
NA,14,TRBV18,NA,TRBJ2-7,TGTGCCAGCTCGCAGAGCAGGGGTCTGGACGAGCAGTACTTC,CASSQSRGLDEQYF
NA,16,TRBV11-2,NA,TRBJ2-7,TGTGCCAGCAGCCCGAGACCCAGAGGGGAGGCCTATGAGCAGTACTTC,CASSPRPRGEAYEQYF
NA,16,TRBV7-2,TRBD1,TRBJ1-4,TGTGCCAGCAGCTTAGAGCCGGGACAGGGTTATGAAAAACTGTTTTTT,CASSLEPGQGYEKLFF
NA,17,TRBV12-5,TRBD2,TRBJ2-1,TGTGCTAGTGGTTCCCGAGTAGCGGGAGGGTCATACAATGAGCAGTTCTTC,CASGSRVAGGSYNEQFF
NA,15,TRBV15,TRBD1,TRBJ1-6,TGTGCCACCAGCAGATGGGACAGGGATAATTCACCCCTCCACTTT,CATSRWDRDNSPLHF
NA,15,TRBV2,TRBD1,TRBJ1-5,TGTGCCAGCAGGAGACAGGGAGATGTCAATCAGCCCCAGCATTTT,CASRRQGDVNQPQHF
NA,15,TRBV30,TRBD1,TRBJ1-5,TGTGCCTGGAGACCTAAGACAGGGGAGAGTCAGCCCCAGCATTTT,CAWRPKTGESQPQHF
NA,14,TRBV11-1,NA,TRBJ1-6,TGTGCCAGCAGCTTTAGCTCCTATAATTCACCCCTCCACTTT,CASSFSSYNSPLHF
NA,15,TRBV9,NA,TRBJ2-1,TGTGCCAGCAGTGCAGTCCCGGGACTCTACAATGAGCAGTTCTTC,CASSAVPGLYNEQFF
NA,14,TRBV6-5,NA,TRBJ1-6,TGTGCCAGCAGTTTTACAGGGAGCAGGTCACCCCTCCACTTT,CASSFTGSRSPLHF
NA,14,TRBV19,NA,TRBJ2-1,TGTGCCAGTAGTATTACTCCCCGACTAGGGGAGCAGTTCTTC,CASSITPRLGEQFF
NA,15,TRBV28,NA,TRBJ2-7,TGTGCCAGCAGCTCCTCTGAAGGACTACACTACGAGCAGTACTTC,CASSSSEGLHYEQYF
NA,15,TRBV2,TRBD1,TRBJ1-2,TGTGCCAGCAGTGTGGAATTGCAGGGGGCGTCTGGCTACACCTTC,CASSVELQGASGYTF
NA,15,TRBV6-5,TRBD1,TRBJ1-6,TGTGCCAGCAGTTACTCTGGGGGACAGGGTTCACCCCTCCACTTT,CASSYSGGQGSPLHF
once,13,TRBV2,NA,TRBJ1-2,TGTGCCAGCAGTGAGCTGGGGAGCTATGGCTACACCTTC,CASSELGSYGYTF
NA,18,TRBV7-9,NA,TRBJ1-2,TGTGCCAGCAGCTCCAACAGGCTGGAAGAGCTAATGAGCTATGGCTACACCTTC,CASSSNRLEELMSYGYTF
NA,15,TRBV7-9,TRBD1,TRBJ1-3,TGTGCCAGCAGCTTAACCCGGGACAGCGGAAACACCATATATTTT,CASSLTRDSGNTIYF
NA,15,TRBV28,TRBD1,TRBJ1-4,TGTGCCAGCAGTTCAACCGGGACAGGGAACGAAAAACTGTTTTTT,CASSSTGTGNEKLFF
NA,18,TRBV6-6,TRBD2,TRBJ2-1,TGTGCCAGCAGTCGAGGACTAGCGGGGGGGCTCTCCTACAATGAGCAGTTCTTC,CASSRGLAGGLSYNEQFF
NA,15,TRBV6-6,NA,TRBJ1-2,TGTGCCAGCAGTTACTCGGATCAGGGGCGCTATGGCTACACCTTC,CASSYSDQGRYGYTF
NA,14,TRBV30,NA,TRBJ1-6,TGTGCCTGGAACTCTCAGGGCTATAATTCACCCCTCCACTTT,CAWNSQGYNSPLHF
few,15,TRBV10-3,NA,TRBJ2-3,TGTGCCATCAGTGGGGCACTAGGTTTAGGAGATACGCAGTATTTT,CAISGALGLGDTQYF
NA,20,TRBV15,TRBD1,TRBJ1-1,TGTGCCACCAGCAGAGATTTGGATAGAGGGGGCGCGCCGATGAACACTGAAGCTTTCTTT,CATSRDLDRGGAPMNTEAFF
NA,15,TRBV28,TRBD1,TRBJ1-6,TGTGCCAGCAGTACCCCGGGACAGGGGGATTCACCCCTCCACTTT,CASSTPGQGDSPLHF
NA,14,TRBV7-3,TRBD1,TRBJ1-1,TGTGCCAGCAGCGGGACAGGGGCGAACACTGAAGCTTTCTTT,CASSGTGANTEAFF
NA,15,TRBV19,NA,TRBJ1-4,TGTGCCAGTAGTATAAACGCAGGGAAGAATGAAAAACTGTTTTTT,CASSINAGKNEKLFF
once,13,TRBV29-1,NA,TRBJ2-2,TGCAGCGTTGAACGCGCGAACACCGGGGAGCTGTTTTTT,CSVERANTGELFF
NA,14,TRBV7-2,NA,TRBJ2-1,TGTGCCAGCAGCCCCCAGGTAGGGGACAATGAGCAGTTCTTC,CASSPQVGDNEQFF
NA,16,TRBV5-1,NA,TRBJ2-3,TGCGCCAGCAGCTTGGCCGGGGGTCCTAGCACAGATACGCAGTATTTT,CASSLAGGPSTDTQYF
few,13,TRBV10-3,TRBD1,TRBJ2-7,TGTGCCATCAGTGGACAGGGGGGGTACGAGCAGTACTTC,CAISGQGGYEQYF
few,11,TRBV28,NA,TRBJ1-1,TGTGCCAGCATCGGGAACACTGAAGCTTTCTTT,CASIGNTEAFF
NA,14,TRBV6-5,NA,TRBJ1-5,TGTGCCAGCAGACCCGGACAGCGGGAGAGGCCCCAGCATTTT,CASRPGQRERPQHF
NA,15,TRBV2,TRBD2,TRBJ2-1,TGTGCCAGCAGTGAAGGACTAGCGGGTTTTGATGAGCAGTTCTTC,CASSEGLAGFDEQFF
NA,14,TRBV5-1,NA,TRBJ2-5,TGCGCCAGCAGCGTTGGTAGAGGGCAGGAGACCCAGTACTTC,CASSVGRGQETQYF
NA,15,TRBV5-1,NA,TRBJ1-3,TGCGCCAGCAGCTTGTCGGGGAGCTCTGGAAACACCATATATTTT,CASSLSGSSGNTIYF
NA,11,TRBV28,NA,TRBJ1-1,TGTGCCAGCAGGGGCACGTTAGGAGCTTTCTTT,CASRGTLGAFF
NA,16,TRBV9,NA,TRBJ2-2,TGTGCCAGCAGCGAGAGGCCGGGAAGGAAGTCCGGGGAGCTGTTTTTT,CASSERPGRKSGELFF
NA,14,TRBV6-5,TRBD2,TRBJ2-7,TGTGCCAGCAGTCGACTAGCGGGCCTTTACGAGCAGTACTTC,CASSRLAGLYEQYF
NA,14,TRBV11-2,TRBD1,TRBJ1-3,TGTGCCAGCAGCGCCGCCGGGACAGGGCGAACCATATATTTT,CASSAAGTGRTIYF